These 16 T cell receptor beta chains were sequenced from one sample in a study of sequential checkpoint blockade in melanoma. Sequencing used immunoSEQ multiplex PCR; TCRdb keeps in-frame clones, though not all of them. The sample consists of 35,000 to 40,000 clones, 30% to 35% of them appearing once. The treatment here: randomized to nivolumab then ipilimumab (arm A) or the reverse (arm B). The sample consisted of tumor tissue (inferred from file names), taken from a patient given nivolumab and ipilimumab in sequence. These receptors were taken from a human donor with melanoma.

The genes are TRBV18 and TRBJ1-5; weak D call: TRBD1 (5 bases). Per germline, CDR1 KGHSH and CDR2 LQKENI. CDR3 length equals 13 residues. With 2 bases removed from V and 7 bases from J, the gap between germline ends came to 9 bases. The CDR3 region is CASSPAGGQPQHF. In DNA form, the CDR3 reads TGTGCCAGCTCACCAGCGGGGGGACAGCCCCAGCATTTT. Filled out from reference TRBV18 and TRBJ1-5, the complete variable domain reads NAGVMQNPRHLVRRRGQEARLRCSPMKGHSHVYWYRQLPEEGLKFMVYLQKENIIDESGMPKERFSAEFPKEGPSILRIQQVVRGDSAAYFCASSPAGGQPQHFGDGTRLSIL.

The chain uses TRBV11-3 and TRBJ2-3; 8 bases line up with TRBD1. CDR1 and CDR2 (germline): SGHNT, YENEEA. The CDR3 loop spans 15 amino acids. The V and J ends lost 3 bases and 3 bases, in that order; junction bases with no gene match: 5. The chain's CDR3 is CASSLRTGQTDTQYF. The CDR3 DNA is TGTGCCAGCAGCTTGAGGACAGGGCAGACAGATACGCAGTATTTT.

This clone occurred a few times. The chain carries TRBV11-3 and TRBJ2-3, with D possibly matching TRBD1 (5 bases). This CDR3 is 14 amino acids long. Germline V gene sequence: CDR1 SGHNT, CDR2 YENEEA. V was cut by 4 bases and J by 3 bases, with 11 bases left in between. CDR3 sequence (DNA): TGTGCCAGCAGCTGGGGCCGTGAGACAGATACGCAGTATTTT. It specifies CASSWGRETDTQYF.

The chain combines TRBV5-1 with TRBJ2-7; D is perhaps TRBD2 (6 bases). This CDR3 contains 15 residues. With 4 bases removed from V and 2 bases from J, the gap between germline ends came to 16 bases. The germline V gene encodes CDR1 SGHRS and CDR2 YFSETQ. CDR3 amino acids: CASSQDGRGTYEQYF. The DNA of the CDR3 is TGCGCCAGCAGCCAAGATGGTCGGGGGACCTACGAGCAGTACTTC.

The rearrangement joins TRBV19 to TRBJ2-1, with a tentative D call TRBD2 (5 bases). Trimming removed 5 bases at V and 7 bases at J, with 18 bases between. Per the germline V gene, CDR1 is LNHDA and CDR2 is SQIVND (reference sequence). This CDR3 has 15 amino acids. CDR3 sequence: CASSQGGRTLNEQFF. The CDR3 DNA follows: TGTGCCAGTAGTCAAGGAGGCCGTACCCTAAATGAGCAGTTCTTC.

This clone was detected only a few times. The chain recombines TRBV7-4 with TRBJ2-1; D remains ambiguous. Germline CDR1 and CDR2: SGHVT and SQSDAQ. V dropped 2 bases and J dropped 3 bases, with 5 bases sitting between them. The CDR3 loop spans 13 amino acids. CDR3 amino acids: CASSLSDYNEQFF. As DNA, the CDR3 is TGTGCCAGCAGCTTAAGTGACTACAATGAGCAGTTCTTC.

This clone was counted a single time. The chain employs TRBV29-1 and TRBJ2-7, with D perhaps TRBD1 (5 bases). V was cut by 4 bases and J by 2 bases, with 9 bases left in between. In germline, CDR1 is SQVTM, CDR2 ANQGSEA. There are 12 residues in the CDR3. This CDR3 reads CSVVGQTYEQYF. The CDR3 DNA reads as TGCAGCGTTGTTGGACAAACCTACGAGCAGTACTTC.

The chain couples TRBV12-5 to TRBJ2-1; no firm D call. Per germline, CDR1 LGHNT and CDR2 FRNRAP. CDR3 length equals 14 residues. Trimming cost V 5 bases and J 4 bases, with 12 bases left between them. CDR3 loop: CASGPPLTYNEQFF. The DNA of the CDR3 is TGTGCTAGTGGTCCCCCCTTGACGTACAATGAGCAGTTCTTC.

The rearrangement uses TRBV30 and TRBJ2-7, with D unresolved. There are 15 residues in the CDR3. Germline V lookup: CDR1 GTSNPN, CDR2 SVGIG (reference sequence). V lost 2 bases and J lost 2, with 16 bases in between. The CDR3 sequence: CAWSPFGSTPYEQYF. As DNA, the CDR3 is TGTGCCTGGAGTCCCTTCGGGTCTACCCCCTACGAGCAGTACTTC.

V usage is TRBV5-1 and J usage is TRBJ1-1, with 9 bases that match TRBD1. V lost 3 bases, J lost 3 bases, and 6 bases stayed unmatched. This CDR3 region has 15 residues. Germline V CDR1 and CDR2: SGHRS, YFSETQ. The CDR3 is CASSSRQGGDTEAFF. The CDR3 DNA follows: TGCGCCAGCAGCTCCCGACAGGGGGGCGACACTGAAGCTTTCTTT. Full variable domain (remainder filled in from reference TRBV5-1 and TRBJ1-1): KAGVTQTPRYLIKTRGQQVTLSCSPISGHRSVSWYQQTPGQGLQFLFEYFSETQRNKGNFPGRFSGRQFSNSRSEMNVSTLELGDSALYLCASSSRQGGDTEAFFGQGTRLTVV.

This clone was found a few times. The chain combines TRBV6-8 with TRBJ1-1, with D unclear. This CDR3 region has 13 residues. Looked up from germline, CDR1 is MNHGY and CDR2 is SAAAGT. V gave up 2 bases and J gave up 0 bases, with 4 bases separating them. The CDR3 region has the DNA TGTGCCAGCAGTTACAACCTGAACACTGAAGCTTTCTTT. Protein product: CASSYNLNTEAFF.

This clone was found many times. The gene calls are TRBV9 and TRBJ1-1; 9 bases map to TRBD1. Germline V gene sequence: CDR1 SGDLS, CDR2 YYNGEE. J lost 1 base, V lost 3 bases, and 1 base had no gene match. The CDR3 spans 14 residues. The chain's CDR3 is CASSAGQGNTEAFF. The CDR3 bases are TGTGCCAGCAGCGCGGGACAGGGGAACACTGAAGCTTTCTTT.

This clone appeared a few times. V is TRBV6-8 and J is TRBJ1-1; a weak D match, TRBD1 (5 bases). Germline CDR1 reads MNHGY; CDR2 reads SAAAGT. V was clipped by 10 bases and J by 3 bases, with 18 bases between them. This CDR3 is 14 amino acids long. CDR3 loop: CAISAQGGDTEAFF. The CDR3 bases are TGTGCCATCAGCGCCCAGGGTGGGGACACTGAAGCTTTCTTT.

In this sample, this clone turned up once. J is TRBJ1-1 and V is TRBV19; 7 bases agree with TRBD1. Germline assignment: CDR1 LNHDA and CDR2 SQIVND (reference sequence). Unmatched junction bases numbered 3, after V lost 3 bases and J lost 5 bases. The CDR3 length is 13 residues. DNA of the CDR3: TGTGCCAGTAGTATCAGGGGGACAACTGAAGCTTTCTTT. It codes for CASSIRGTTEAFF.

There are a few counts of this clone. V is TRBV1 and J is TRBJ2-3; the D segment call TRBD2 is taken from the table without a DNA check. TRBV1 represents a pseudogene. The CDR3 consists of 16 residues. The CDR3 spells CASSRKSGGRTDTQYF. CDR3 bases: TGCGCCAGCAGCCGGAAAAGCGGGGGTCGGACAGATACGCAGTATTTT.

CDR3 residues: CASKPQVVGWTEAFF. CDR3 DNA sequence: TGCGCCAGCAAACCCCAGGTGGTGGGATGGACTGAAGCTTTCTTT. The chain links TRBV5-1 to TRBJ1-1; no clear D. The CDR3 covers 15 residues. With 6 bases removed from V and 5 bases from J, the gap between germline ends came to 20 bases. Germline V gene data show CDR1 as SGHRS and CDR2 as YFSETQ.